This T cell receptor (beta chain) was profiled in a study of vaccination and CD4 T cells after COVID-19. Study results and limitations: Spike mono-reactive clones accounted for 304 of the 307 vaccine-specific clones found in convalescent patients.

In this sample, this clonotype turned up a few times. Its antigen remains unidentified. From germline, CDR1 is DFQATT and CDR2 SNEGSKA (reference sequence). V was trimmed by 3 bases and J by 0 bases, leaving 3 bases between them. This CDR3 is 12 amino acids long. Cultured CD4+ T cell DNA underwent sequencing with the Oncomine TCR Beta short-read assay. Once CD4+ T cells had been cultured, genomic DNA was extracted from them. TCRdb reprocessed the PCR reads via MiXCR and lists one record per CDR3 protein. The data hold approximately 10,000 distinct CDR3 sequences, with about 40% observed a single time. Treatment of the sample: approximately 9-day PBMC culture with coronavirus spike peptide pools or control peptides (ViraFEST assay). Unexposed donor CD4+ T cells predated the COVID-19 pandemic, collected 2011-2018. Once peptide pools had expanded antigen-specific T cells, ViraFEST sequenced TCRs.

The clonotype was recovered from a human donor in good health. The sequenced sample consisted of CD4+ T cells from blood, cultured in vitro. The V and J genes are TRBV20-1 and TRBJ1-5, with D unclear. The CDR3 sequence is CSASSSNQPQHF. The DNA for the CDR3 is TGCAGTGCTAGCAGTAGCAATCAGCCCCAGCATTTT.